This T cell receptor beta chain was profiled in a study of T-cell memory formation after mild COVID-19. Whole-study findings and limits: CD4+ bias marked clones expanding day 15 to 37, unlike balanced contracting clones. There was no confirmation that second-wave clones peaking on day 37 were SARS-CoV-2 specific.

The TCR alpha and TCR beta cDNA libraries, bearing sample barcodes and UMIs, were generated by 5'RACE using constant-segment primers. TCRdb independently ran MiXCR on the 5' RACE reads; one entry per CDR3 protein. The profile covers some 440,000 distinct CDR3 sequences, with 25% appearing a single time and around 13% taken by the ten largest. The CDR3 totals 14 residues. V lost 6 bases to trimming and J lost 3 bases; unmatched junction nucleotides: 5. This clonotype occurred a few times. No antigen is known for it. Sequencing used PBMCs or a T cell subset sorted from them (not recorded which). The chain couples TRBV12-3 or TRBV12-4 to TRBJ2-1; 7 nucleotides match TRBD2. The clonotype was recovered from an adult woman who had mild COVID-19 (a few samples of this study predate the infection). Cell type and time point are not known. In nucleotides, the CDR3 is TGTGCCAGCAGCTGGGGAGGGCACTACAATGAGCAGTTCTTC. Translated: CASSWGGHYNEQFF.